The subject of this entry is one T cell receptor (beta chain). Its cognate antigen is unknown. A much larger clone differs from this one at a single base, so this may be a read error. These data belong to a study of shared clonotypes between healthy human individuals. Study as a whole: CD4 naive cells filled three plates per donor, CD4 memory three, CD8 naive two and CD8 memory one. General observations from the study: Tissue TCR repertoires likely differ from these blood-only repertoires.

Profiled with immunoSEQ multiplex PCR; TCRdb holds only in-frame clones, not every one. This table has 950,000 to 1,100,000 clones, 75% to 85% appearing once. This TCR was sampled from a man aged 18 to 30 in good health. Some clones in this sample may be carry-over from other donors' samples. Sequencing input: memory CD4+ T cells from PBMCs. Noted subset: CD45RA-negative fraction.

The CDR3 region has the DNA TGTGCCAGCAGCCCAGGGACTGTTAACTATGGCTACACCTTC. As protein: CASSPGTVNYGYTF. This chain joins TRBV9 and TRBJ1-2; the D gene is possibly TRBD1 (5 bases). The V end was cut by 4 bases, the J end by 1 base, with 11 bases between. The CDR3 has 14 residues. Germline V gives CDR1 SGDLS, CDR2 YYNGEE. Full variable domain (remainder filled in from reference TRBV9 and TRBJ1-2): DSGVTQTPKHLITATGQRVTLRCSPRSGDLSVYWYQQSLDQGLQFLIQYYNGEERAKGNILERFSAQQFPDLHSELNLSSLELGDSALYFCASSPGTVNYGYTFGSGTRLTVV.